Following are 28 T cell receptor beta chains from one sample sequenced in a study of T cell repertoires in cytomegalovirus infection. TCRdb reprocessed the reads via MiXCR and lists one record per CDR3 protein. The sample includes more than 650,000 distinct CDR3 sequences, approximately 40% of them seen just once. The sequenced material came from PBMCs. The receptors originated from a human donor in good health (CMV status not recorded). Some clones in this sample may be carry-over from other donors' samples.

This clonotype was counted between two and nine times. The chain employs TRBV19 and TRBJ1-5, with TRBD1 matching over 9 bases. V lost 7 bases and J lost 2; bases outside the gene matches: 3. The CDR3 length is 14 residues. Germline V gene sequence: CDR1 LNHDA, CDR2 SQIVND (reference sequence). The CDR3: CASIGQGRNQPQHF. CDR3 coding DNA: TGTGCCAGTATCGGACAGGGGCGCAATCAGCCCCAGCATTTT. Full variable domain (remainder filled in from reference TRBV19 and TRBJ1-5): DGGITQSPKYLFRKEGQNVTLSCEQNLNHDAMYWYRQDPGQGLRLIYYSQIVNDFQKGDIAEGYSVSREKKESFPLTVTSAQKNPTAFYLCASIGQGRNQPQHFGDGTRLSIL.

The chain combines TRBV7-2 with TRBJ1-1; tentatively, D is TRBD1 (6 bases). This CDR3 has 15 residues. V shed 5 bases and J shed 1 base, with 14 bases lying between them. Germline CDR1 reads SGHTA; CDR2 reads FQGNSA. Here the CDR3 DNA reads TGTGCCAGCAGCCAGATACAGGGACCGAACACTGAAGCTTTCTTT. It codes for CASSQIQGPNTEAFF.

This clonotype was observed a few times. The J gene is TRBJ2-1, the V gene TRBV5-4; 9 bases line up with TRBD1. Germline values: CDR1 SGHNT, CDR2 YYREEE (reference sequence). Germline trimming cut 4 bases from V and 0 bases from J; bases unmatched to any gene: 14. The CDR3 is made up of 19 amino acids. The CDR3 DNA reads as TGTGCCAGCAGCGCTGGTGGATTGGGGACAGGGAGCTCCTACAATGAGCAGTTCTTC. It codes for CASSAGGLGTGSSYNEQFF.

The chain is built from TRBV12-3 or TRBV12-4 and TRBJ2-3; TRBD1 matches 8 bases. Germline trimming cut 3 bases from V and 0 bases from J; bases unmatched to any gene: 8. The length of the CDR3 is 17 residues. This CDR3 is CASSLGQGAPSTDTQYF. In DNA form, the CDR3 reads TGTGCCAGCAGTTTGGGCCAGGGGGCGCCCAGCACAGATACGCAGTATTTT.

Notes on this clonotype: Possible read error: a much larger clone is one base away. The chain recombines TRBV7-2 with TRBJ2-3; 9 bases are a match to TRBD1. This CDR3 is 15 amino acids long. CDR1 SGHTA and CDR2 FQGNSA come from the germline V gene. This chain's CDR3 is CASSRRDRVTETQYF. DNA for the CDR3: TGTGCCAGCAGCCGCCGGGACAGGGTAACAGAGACGCAGTATTTT.

The chain recombines TRBV7-9 with TRBJ2-1, with D tentatively TRBD1 (6 bases). CDR1 SEHNR and CDR2 FQNEAQ come from the germline V gene (reference sequence). The CDR3 spans 17 residues. Trimming stripped 4 bases from V and 3 bases from J, with 19 bases between. The CDR3 sequence is CASSSWTVSAFYNEQFF. Here the CDR3 DNA reads TGTGCCAGCAGCTCCTGGACAGTAAGCGCTTTCTACAATGAGCAGTTCTTC. Combining the CDR3 with reference TRBV7-9 and TRBJ2-1 gives the whole variable domain DTGVSQNPRHKITKRGQNVTFRCDPISEHNRLYWYRQTLGQGPEFLTYFQNEAQLEKSRLLSDRFSAERPKGSFSTLEIQRTEQGDSAMYLCASSSWTVSAFYNEQFFGPGTRLTVL.

This clonotype was seen at least ten times. The chain employs TRBV7-2 and TRBJ2-1; the match to TRBD2 covers 7 bases. Germline V CDR1 and CDR2: SGHTA, FQGNSA. This CDR3 is 18 amino acids long. The J segment lost 4 bases and the V segment lost 1 base, leaving 13 bases of the junction unmatched. CDR3 protein: CASSLDYGTTLLYNEQFF. The CDR3 coding sequence is TGTGCCAGCAGCTTAGATTATGGGACTACACTTTTATACAATGAGCAGTTCTTC.

This chain links TRBV27 with TRBJ2-2; D may be TRBD1 (6 bases). Germline loops: CDR1 MNHEY, CDR2 SMNVEV (reference sequence). Trimming pared 0 bases from V and 0 bases from J, leaving 17 bases between. The CDR3 has 19 amino acids. CDR3 in amino acids: CASSLSQRGRLPNTGELFF. The CDR3 nucleotides read TGTGCCAGCAGTTTATCGCAAAGGGGGAGACTCCCGAACACCGGGGAGCTGTTTTTT.

The CDR3 loop is CSVPQGFLLDTQYF. CDR3 sequence (DNA): TGCAGCGTTCCGCAGGGTTTTCTTCTGGATACGCAGTATTTT. The chain has TRBV29-1 and TRBJ2-3; the D gene is possibly TRBD1 (5 bases). This CDR3 region has 14 residues. V was pared by 5 bases and J by 6 bases, with 18 bases between. Germline CDR1 and CDR2: SQVTM and ANQGSEA.

This chain uses TRBV6-5 with TRBJ1-4; D possibly corresponds to TRBD1 (6 bases). CDR1 is MNHEY, CDR2 SVGAGI, per germline. The V gene lost 5 bases and the J gene lost 2 bases, with 12 bases spanning the gap. The CDR3 extends over 15 amino acids. The CDR3 protein is CASSPVGGTNEKLFF. CDR3 coding DNA: TGTGCCAGCAGTCCCGTCGGGGGCACTAATGAAAAACTGTTTTTT.

V and J are TRBV4-2 and TRBJ2-7, with 10 bases lining up with TRBD1. J was trimmed by 5 bases and V by 4 bases; bases with no gene match: 8. The CDR3 extends over 15 amino acids. CDR1 and CDR2 from the germline V gene are LGHNA and YNFKEQ. Written as DNA, the CDR3 is TGTGCCAGCAGCCCGCCGGGACAGGGGATTCACGAGCAGTACTTC. Its translation is CASSPPGQGIHEQYF.

CDR3 sequence reads: CASSLTGGRGTEAFF. The DNA of the CDR3 is TGTGCCAGCAGCTTGACAGGGGGCAGGGGCACTGAAGCTTTCTTT. The J gene is TRBJ1-1, the V gene TRBV5-4; 9 bases are shared with TRBD1. With V trimmed by 1 base and J by 4 bases, 5 bases remained unmatched. The CDR3 loop spans 15 amino acids. Per germline, CDR1 SGHNT and CDR2 YYREEE (reference sequence).

This clonotype was seen ten or more times. This CDR3 reads CASSSGLYNEQFF. The DNA for the CDR3 is TGTGCCAGCAGCTCGGGACTCTACAATGAGCAGTTCTTC. The chain links TRBV19 to TRBJ2-1; perhaps TRBD2 as D (6 bases). The CDR3 has 13 residues. V was cut by 9 bases and J by 3 bases, with 12 bases left in between. Germline CDR1 and CDR2: LNHDA and SQIVND (reference sequence).

The table lists this clonotype with many counts. This sequence joins TRBV5-1 and TRBJ1-2; D gene ambiguous. The ends were cut back, 0 bases at V and 7 bases at J, with 16 bases in the middle. The CDR3 is 15 residues long. Looked up from germline, CDR1 is SGHRS and CDR2 is YFSETQ. The CDR3 DNA is TGCGCCAGCAGCTTGGGGCAGGTTGATCTCGTTGGCTACACCTTC. Encoded protein: CASSLGQVDLVGYTF.

CDR3 region: CASSRRRGGGSEAFF. The DNA of the CDR3 is TGTGCCAGCAGCCGCCGGCGGGGGGGCGGCTCTGAAGCTTTCTTT. This sequence joins TRBV28 and TRBJ1-1; D possibly corresponds to TRBD1 (6 bases). Trimming cost V 6 bases and J 6 bases, with 20 bases left between them. Germline V lookup: CDR1 MDHEN, CDR2 SYDVKM. This CDR3 is built from 15 residues. The full variable domain, in which reference TRBV28 and TRBJ1-1 provide the parts outside the CDR3, is DVKVTQSSRYLVKRTGEKVFLECVQDMDHENMFWYRQDPGLGLRLIYFSYDVKMKEKGDIPEGYSVSREKKERFSLILESASTNQTSMYLCASSRRRGGGSEAFFGQGTRLTVV.

This clonotype was counted many times. The chain carries TRBV7-2 and TRBJ1-1; weak D call: TRBD1 (5 bases). V gave up 5 bases and J gave up 1 base, with 11 bases separating them. The germline V gene encodes CDR1 SGHTA and CDR2 FQGNSA. The CDR3 totals 14 residues. DNA of the CDR3: TGTGCCAGCAGCCGTGGACACACGAACACTGAAGCTTTCTTT. This codes for CASSRGHTNTEAFF.

This clonotype was seen at least ten times. The chain combines TRBV7-2 with TRBJ2-5; D is ambiguous. Germline CDR1 reads SGHTA; CDR2 reads FQGNSA. The V and J ends lost 6 bases and 2 bases respectively, with 4 bases between them. The CDR3 has 11 amino acids. The CDR3 coding sequence is TGTGCCAGCAGGACTCAAGAGACCCAGTACTTC. Its translation is CASRTQETQYF.

The chain employs TRBV10-3 and TRBJ1-1; D perhaps matches TRBD1 (6 bases). CDR3 length equals 15 residues. Germline V gene sequence: CDR1 ENHRY, CDR2 SYGVKD. With 6 bases removed from V and 0 bases from J, the gap between germline ends came to 14 bases. CDR3 nucleotide sequence: TGTGCCATCAGCCGAACGACAGGATTGAACACTGAAGCTTTCTTT. Translating gives CAISRTTGLNTEAFF.

This clonotype was counted between two and nine times. The chain recombines TRBV12-3 or TRBV12-4 with TRBJ2-2; 9 nucleotides match TRBD1. The V segment lost 3 bases and the J segment 6 bases; nucleotides outside the gene matches: 2. The CDR3 has 14 residues. Written as DNA, the CDR3 is TGTGCCAGCAGTTTCACAGGGGGCCCCGGGGAGCTGTTTTTT. Residues: CASSFTGGPGELFF.

The chain recombines TRBV6-6 with TRBJ1-4; no clear D. The CDR3 has 15 residues. V was shortened by 0 bases and J by 2 bases, with 7 bases between the two germline ends. The germline V gene encodes CDR1 MNHNY and CDR2 SVGAGI (reference sequence). This CDR3 is CASSYSKRTNEKLFF. For the CDR3, the DNA is TGTGCCAGCAGTTACTCGAAGAGGACTAATGAAAAACTGTTTTTT.

The chain uses TRBV29-1 and TRBJ2-4; D ambiguous. CDR3 length: 14 residues. CDR1 and CDR2 from the germline V gene are SQVTM and ANQGSEA. Trimming left V 7 bases short and J 5 bases short, with 18 bases between. In DNA, the CDR3 is TGCAGCGCCGCGCGGATCACGGCCCAAAACATTCAGTACTTC. Amino acids: CSAARITAQNIQYF.

Turning to this clonotype: The conserved phenylalanine or tryptophan normally closing the CDR3 is absent here, so this likely arose from a read error. CDR3 coding DNA: TGTGCCAGCAGAATAGACAATTTCAACTATGGCTACACCTTA. It is translated as CASRIDNFNYGYTL. The gene calls are TRBV6-8 and TRBJ1-2, with no clear D. The germline CDR1 and CDR2 sequences are MNHGY and SAAAGT. There are 14 residues in the CDR3. Trimming pared 6 bases from V and 2 bases from J, leaving 13 bases between.

This clonotype was detected ten times or more. The chain employs TRBV28 and TRBJ2-7; D is possibly TRBD2 (6 bases). CDR3 length: 15 amino acids. Germline CDR1 is MDHEN and CDR2 is SYDVKM. V was shortened by 4 bases and J by 2 bases, with 15 bases between the two germline ends. The CDR3 DNA sequence: TGTGCCAGCAGTTCTATCGGGACGGGGGCCTACGAGCAGTACTTC. Its protein product is CASSSIGTGAYEQYF.

The V and J genes are TRBV29-1 and TRBJ2-7, with TRBD1 matching 11 bases. Germline V gene data show CDR1 as SQVTM and CDR2 as ANQGSEA. Unmatched junction bases numbered 14, after V lost 4 bases and J lost 3 bases. This CDR3 contains 17 residues. The CDR3 region is CSVVVGSGTGGNYEQYF. Here the CDR3 DNA reads TGCAGCGTTGTGGTAGGTTCCGGGACAGGGGGTAACTACGAGCAGTACTTC.

The V call is TRBV6-5, the J call TRBJ1-5, with D maybe TRBD1 (5 bases). Germline CDR1 and CDR2: MNHEY and SVGAGI. V lost 0 bases to trimming and J lost 7 bases, with 13 bases between them. The CDR3 covers 15 residues. CDR3 in amino acids: CASSYSQGSVQPQHF. CDR3 coding DNA: TGTGCCAGCAGTTACTCTCAGGGATCGGTGCAGCCCCAGCATTTT.

This clonotype was counted many times. The CDR3 DNA follows: TGTGCCAGCAGTGTATACAATGAGCAGTTCTTC. Translated, it gives CASSVYNEQFF. This chain links TRBV7-9 with TRBJ2-1; unclear D gene. CDR1 and CDR2 (germline): SEHNR, FQNEAQ (reference sequence). This CDR3 is built from 11 residues. V was trimmed by 6 bases and J by 4 bases, leaving 4 bases between them.

J is TRBJ1-6 and V is TRBV28; a weak D match, TRBD1 (5 bases). The germline CDR1 and CDR2 sequences are MDHEN and SYDVKM. The CDR3 is 15 amino acids. The V end was cut by 6 bases, the J end by 0 bases, with 9 bases between. CDR3 in amino acids: CASRDSSSYNSPLHF. In DNA form, the CDR3 reads TGTGCCAGCAGAGACAGTAGCTCCTATAATTCACCCCTCCACTTT.

V gene TRBV10-3 combines with J gene TRBJ2-1, with 7 bases matching TRBD2. V was clipped by 0 bases and J by 16 bases; unmatched bases: 6. Germline lookup yields CDR1 ENHRY and CDR2 SYGVKD. The CDR3 totals 12 residues. In DNA form, the CDR3 reads TGTGCCATCAGTGAGTCGGGCGGGGGTGGTTTCTTC. Its protein is CAISESGGGGFF.